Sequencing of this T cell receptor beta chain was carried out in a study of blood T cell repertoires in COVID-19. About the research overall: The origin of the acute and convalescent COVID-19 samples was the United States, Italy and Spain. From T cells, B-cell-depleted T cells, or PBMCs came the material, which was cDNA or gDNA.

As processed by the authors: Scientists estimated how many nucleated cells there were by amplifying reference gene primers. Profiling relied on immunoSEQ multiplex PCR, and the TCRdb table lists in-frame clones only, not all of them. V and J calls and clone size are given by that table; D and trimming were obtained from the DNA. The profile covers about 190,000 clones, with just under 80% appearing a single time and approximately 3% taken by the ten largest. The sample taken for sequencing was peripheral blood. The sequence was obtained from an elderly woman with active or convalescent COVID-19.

For the CDR3, the DNA is TGTGCCAGCAGCAAATTGGCAGGGTACTATGGCTACACCTTC. Encoded protein: CASSKLAGYYGYTF. The V call is TRBV21-1, the J call TRBJ1-2; the D call in the table, TRBD1, was not verified against the DNA. TRBV21-1 is labeled a pseudogene. The CDR3 extends over 14 amino acids.